This TCR beta chain was profiled in a study of shared clonotypes between healthy human individuals. Germline lookup yields CDR1 DFQATT and CDR2 SNEGSKA (reference sequence). The CDR3 consists of 11 residues. Trimming pared 7 bases from V and 0 bases from J, leaving 6 bases between. Worth noting for this clone: The target antigen is unknown.

The table came from immunoSEQ multiplex PCR; TCRdb's copy has only in-frame clones and leaves some out. The data hold over 2 million clones, with about 95% observed a single time. Naive CD8 populations comprised CD45RO-negative cells positively selected for CCR7, excluding terminally differentiated effector memory CD45RA+ cells. Whole-study results and caveats: All-four-donor shared clonotypes had higher generation probabilities than non-shared clonotypes did. Naive CD4 clonotypes were shared across several donors at about 5.2%.

The receptor comes from a man aged 18 to 29 in good health. This chain uses TRBV20-1 with TRBJ1-1; tentative D call: TRBD1 (5 bases). Sequencing was carried out using naive CD8+ T cells sorted from blood. Written as DNA, the CDR3 is TGCAGTGTACAGGTGAACACTGAAGCTTTCTTT. Protein product: CSVQVNTEAFF.